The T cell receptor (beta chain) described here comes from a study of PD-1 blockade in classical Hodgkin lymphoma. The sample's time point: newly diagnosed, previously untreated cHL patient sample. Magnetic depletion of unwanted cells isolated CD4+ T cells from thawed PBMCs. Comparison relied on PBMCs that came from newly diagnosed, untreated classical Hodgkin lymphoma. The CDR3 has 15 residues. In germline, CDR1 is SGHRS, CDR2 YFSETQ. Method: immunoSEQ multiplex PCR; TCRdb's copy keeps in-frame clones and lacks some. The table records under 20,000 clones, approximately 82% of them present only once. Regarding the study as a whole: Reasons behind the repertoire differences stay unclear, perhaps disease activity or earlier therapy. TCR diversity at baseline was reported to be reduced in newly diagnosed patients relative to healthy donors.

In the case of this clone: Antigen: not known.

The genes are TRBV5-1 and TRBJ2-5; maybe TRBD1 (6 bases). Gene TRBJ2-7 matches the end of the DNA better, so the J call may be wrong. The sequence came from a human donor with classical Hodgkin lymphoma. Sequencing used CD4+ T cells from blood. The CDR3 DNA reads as TGCGCCAGCAGCTTAACGACAGGTCCTTTCGACGAGCAGTACTTC. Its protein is CASSLTTGPFDEQYF.